This paragraph covers one TCR beta chain sequence. The antigen remains unidentified. The CDR3 length is 15 residues. Deletions cut 0 bases from V and 0 bases from J, with 10 bases between. Germline loops: CDR1 DFQATT, CDR2 SNEGSKA (reference sequence). A second PCR, run for about 7 to 11 cycles, used a sample-barcoded 5' primer plus a J-beta primer mix. MiXCR, applied by TCRdb to the 5' RACE reads, yields one record per CDR3 protein. This table has hundreds of thousands of distinct CDR3 sequences, around 50% appearing once. This entry comes from a study of blood T cells in healthy people across ages. The study, taken as a whole, reports: The study found TCR beta diversity correlated strongly with naive T cell percentage. A greater number of naive CD4+ cells and higher diversity distinguished long-lived donors from aged donors. What prevented conclusive comparison of naive and antigen-experienced cells was that PBMCs were unsorted.

What was sequenced was blood. V gene TRBV20-1 combines with J gene TRBJ2-3, with D unclear. This receptor was obtained from a man in his forties in good health. As DNA, the CDR3 is TGCAGTGCTAGAGATGAGGACCGAAGCACAGATACGCAGTATTTT. It encodes CSARDEDRSTDTQYF.